Listed here are 18 T cell receptor beta chains from one sample, sequenced in a study of blood T cell repertoires in COVID-19. Data came from immunoSEQ multiplex PCR; TCRdb stores just in-frame clones and leaves some out. The table has tens of thousands of clones, about 90% seen once. Sequenced: peripheral blood. The receptors derive from a woman aged 70-85 years with active COVID-19.

This clone turned up a few times. CDR3 in amino acids: CASSLYSGETEAFF. CDR3 sequence (DNA): TGTGCCAGCAGCTTATACTCAGGGGAGACTGAAGCTTTCTTT. This chain links TRBV7-2 with TRBJ1-1; the D gene is possibly TRBD1 (6 bases). This CDR3 has 14 residues. V was trimmed by 2 bases and J by 5 bases, leaving 12 bases between them. Germline CDR1 reads SGHTA; CDR2 reads FQGNSA. Filled out from reference TRBV7-2 and TRBJ1-1, the complete variable domain reads GAGVSQSPSNKVTEKGKDVELRCDPISGHTALYWYRQSLGQGLEFLIYFQGNSAPDKSGLPSDRFSAERTGGSVSTLTIQRTQQEDSAVYLCASSLYSGETEAFFGQGTRLTVV.

The genes are TRBV5-5 and TRBJ1-2; D is unclear. Germline CDR1 and CDR2: SGHKS and YYEKEE (reference sequence). The CDR3 length is 15 residues. V gave up 1 base and J gave up 4 bases, with 14 bases separating them. CDR3 residues: CASSLFPETTYGYTF. The DNA of the CDR3 is TGTGCCAGCAGCTTGTTCCCGGAGACGACCTATGGCTACACCTTC. The full variable domain, rest sourced from reference TRBV5-5 and TRBJ1-2, is DAGVTQSPTHLIKTRGQQVTLRCSPISGHKSVSWYQQVLGQGPQFIFQYYEKEERGRGNFPDRFSARQFPNYSSELNVNALLLGDSALYLCASSLFPETTYGYTFGSGTRLTVV.

For the CDR3, the DNA is TGCAGTGCTAGTTCGCGGGAGGGAGGTCGTGGTGAGCAGTTCTTC. Amino acids: CSASSREGGRGEQFF. The genes are TRBV20-1 and TRBJ2-1; the match to TRBD2 covers 9 bases. CDR1 and CDR2 from the germline V gene are DFQATT and SNEGSKA (reference sequence). The V segment lost 3 bases and the J segment 9 bases; nucleotides outside the gene matches: 12. CDR3 length: 15 residues.

J is TRBJ2-3 and V is TRBV6-6; 9 bases map to TRBD1. Looked up from germline, CDR1 is MNHNY and CDR2 is SVGAGI (reference sequence). Losses at the gene ends were 5 bases for V and 2 bases for J; bases not matched to a gene: 5. This CDR3 is 15 amino acids long. The CDR3 sequence: CASSVRDRVTDTQYF. CDR3 coding DNA: TGTGCCAGCAGTGTCCGGGACAGGGTCACAGATACGCAGTATTTT.

This clone was seen only once. The chain has TRBV27 and TRBJ2-1; maybe TRBD1 (6 bases). V lost 5 bases, J lost 0 bases, and 11 bases lay in between. The CDR3 has 15 residues. Germline V gene lookup returns CDR1 MNHEY and CDR2 SMNVEV (reference sequence). This CDR3 reads CASSIQGFSYNEQFF. CDR3 sequence (DNA): TGTGCCAGCAGTATACAGGGTTTCTCCTACAATGAGCAGTTCTTC.

V is TRBV18 and J is TRBJ2-7; D perhaps matches TRBD1 (6 bases). The length of the CDR3 is 15 residues. V was shortened by 4 bases and J by 3 bases, with 16 bases between the two germline ends. Looked up from germline, CDR1 is KGHSH and CDR2 is LQKENI. CDR3: CASSLTRTANYEQYF. CDR3 in DNA: TGTGCCAGCTCACTCACGCGGACAGCAAACTACGAGCAGTACTTC.

Notes on this clone: One end of the junction fails to match germline, which may point to a read error. J is TRBJ1-5 and V is TRBV3-1 (or the pseudogene TRBV3-2); 9 bases line up with TRBD1. Germline V gene sequence: CDR1 LGHDT, CDR2 YNNKEL (reference sequence). This CDR3 has 14 residues. The CDR3 protein is CASSQGQGNQPQHF. Written as DNA, the CDR3 is TGTGCCAGCAGTCAAGGACAGGGGAATCAGCCCCAGCATTTT.

The rearrangement joins TRBV3-1 (or the pseudogene TRBV3-2) to TRBJ1-4; D might be TRBD1 (6 bases). Per germline, CDR1 LGHDT and CDR2 YNNKEL (reference sequence). The CDR3 is made up of 15 amino acids. V lost 10 bases to trimming and J lost 12 bases, with 27 bases between them. The CDR3 bases are TGTGCCACGGAGGGCCGGGGGGCAATTGGTCAGGAACTGTTTTTT. Residues: CATEGRGAIGQELFF.

This chain joins TRBV5-4 and TRBJ2-5, with TRBD1 as a possible D gene (5 bases). V lost 1 base to trimming and J lost 0 bases, with 10 bases between them. The CDR3 extends over 15 amino acids. Germline-derived CDR1 and CDR2 are SGHNT and YYREEE (reference sequence). CDR3 DNA: TGTGCCAGCAGCTTGAGACAGCCTTACCAAGAGACCCAGTACTTC. Protein sequence: CASSLRQPYQETQYF.

This chain uses TRBV5-1 with TRBJ1-4, with D possibly TRBD1 on 6 matching bases. V was shortened by 4 bases and J by 0 bases, with 13 bases between the two germline ends. Germline V gives CDR1 SGHRS, CDR2 YFSETQ. This CDR3 is 16 amino acids long. The CDR3 coding sequence is TGCGCCAGCAGCGGGGTAGCAGGGGCAACTAATGAAAAACTGTTTTTT. Its protein product is CASSGVAGATNEKLFF.

This chain uses TRBV7-2 with TRBJ1-5; 7 bases are shared with TRBD1. The CDR3 covers 14 residues. Trimming removed 3 bases from V and 3 bases from J; junction bases left unmatched: 2. The V gene's germline CDR1 is SGHTA and CDR2 FQGNSA. The CDR3 protein is CASSLTGPNQPQHF. The CDR3 DNA sequence: TGTGCCAGCAGCTTGACAGGGCCCAATCAGCCCCAGCATTTT.

The chain carries TRBV10-3 and TRBJ2-2; D ambiguous. Trimming removed 2 bases from V and 6 bases from J, with 4 bases in between. The CDR3 covers 12 residues. Germline-derived CDR1 and CDR2 are ENHRY and SYGVKD. The chain's CDR3 is CAISEISGELFF. CDR3 coding DNA: TGTGCCATCAGTGAGATATCCGGGGAGCTGTTTTTT.

The rearrangement links TRBV27 to TRBJ1-2; 10 nucleotides agree with TRBD1. CDR3 length: 18 residues. Germline values: CDR1 MNHEY, CDR2 SMNVEV (reference sequence). The V gene end was trimmed by 5 bases and the J gene end by 8 bases; junction bases not matched to a gene: 20. CDR3 region: CASSPGTGAQGRRGGYTF. The CDR3 bases are TGTGCCAGCAGTCCAGGGACAGGGGCCCAAGGAAGGAGGGGGGGCTACACCTTC.

The V call is TRBV5-1, the J call TRBJ2-6; TRBD1 might be the D (6 bases). V was clipped by 1 base and J by 0 bases, with 14 bases between them. The CDR3 is made up of 18 amino acids. The germline gives CDR1 SGHRS, CDR2 YFSETQ. In DNA form, the CDR3 reads TGCGCCAGCAGCTTGAGGCTGGGGGCCTTCTCTGGGGCCAACGTCCTGACTTTC. Its translation: CASSLRLGAFSGANVLTF.

The chain joins TRBV3-1 (or the pseudogene TRBV3-2) to TRBJ2-7; TRBD2 is a possible D gene (7 bases). V was shortened by 5 bases and J by 0 bases, with 17 bases between the two germline ends. The CDR3 extends over 16 amino acids. CDR1 is LGHDT and CDR2 is YNNKEL in the germline V gene (reference sequence). Here the CDR3 reads CASSSRGGGSSYEQYF. The CDR3 bases are TGTGCCAGCAGCTCTAGGGGGGGCGGGAGCTCCTACGAGCAGTACTTC.

V and J are TRBV12-3 or TRBV12-4 and TRBJ2-1; 7 nucleotides line up with TRBD2. This CDR3 region has 12 residues. J was trimmed by 7 bases and V by 6 bases; bases with no gene match: 3. The CDR3 here is CASSGLGNEQFF. CDR3 coding DNA: TGTGCCAGCAGCGGACTAGGGAATGAGCAGTTCTTC.

The chain joins TRBV6-2 or TRBV6-3 to TRBJ1-6, with 8 bases aligning to TRBD1. CDR3 length: 16 amino acids. With V trimmed by 7 bases and J by 7 bases, 12 bases remained unmatched. Germline V lookup: CDR1 MNHEY, CDR2 SVGEGT. The CDR3 here is CASTPLLDRGNSPLHF. The CDR3 bases are TGTGCCAGCACCCCACTACTAGACAGGGGCAATTCACCCCTCCACTTT.

In this sample, this clone turned up once. J is TRBJ2-7 and V is TRBV10-2; TRBD2 aligns across 9 bases. The CDR3 is 13 residues long. The germline V gene encodes CDR1 WSHSY and CDR2 SAAADI. V dropped 5 bases and J dropped 2; count of bases not matched to a gene: 1. The CDR3 nucleotides read TGCGCCAGCAGTAGCGGGAGGCCCTACGAGCAGTACTTC. Its protein product is CASSSGRPYEQYF.